This TCR beta chain was sequenced in a study of shared clonotypes between healthy human individuals. Clones were read by immunoSEQ multiplex PCR, and TCRdb kept only the in-frame ones, dropping some. The sample lists over a million clones, around three quarters occurring once. This clone was detected only a few times. This CDR3 region has 13 residues. Germline CDR1 SGHRS, CDR2 YFSETQ. V was clipped by 6 bases and J by 8 bases, with 17 bases between them. The rearrangement uses TRBV5-1 and TRBJ1-2; TRBD1 is a possible D gene (5 bases). Sequencing was carried out using memory CD4+ T cells from PBMCs. As to subset: CD45RA-negative fraction. This receptor was identified in a man aged 18 to 30 in good health. Some clones in this sample may be carry-over from other donors' samples. This chain's CDR3 is CASTPEGPGGYTF. The CDR3 DNA follows: TGCGCCAGCACGCCCGAGGGGCCCGGAGGCTACACCTTC.